This T cell receptor beta chain came from a study of blood T cells in healthy people across ages. Study-level findings and limits: Higher diversity, along with more naive CD4+ cells, distinguished long-lived donors from aged donors. Observed TCR beta diversity showed a strong correlation with the percentage of naive T cells as measured by flow cytometry.

All donors came from Russia, were Caucasian and healthy, and spanned ages roughly 6 to 100. Peripheral blood was drawn, roughly 10 milliliters per donor. This clonotype was recorded once. The antigen is unknown. The second PCR ran about 6 to 11 cycles with a sample-barcoded 5' primer and J-beta primers. MiXCR was run by TCRdb on the 5' RACE reads, yielding one entry per CDR3 protein. The data show about 1.4 million distinct CDR3 sequences, with 45% to 70% seen just once and 6.7% held by the top ten. The CDR3 sequence is 11 residues long. The V and J ends lost 2 bases and 13 bases, in that order; junction bases with no gene match: 2. The V gene's germline CDR1 is WSHSY and CDR2 SAAADI.

The specimen sequenced was blood. V and J are TRBV10-2 and TRBJ2-5, with 9 bases aligning to TRBD2. The clonotype comes from a man between 18 and 29 years old in good health. In nucleotides, the CDR3 is TGCGCCAGCAGTGAGGGACTAGCGCCGTACTTC. Translated: CASSEGLAPYF.